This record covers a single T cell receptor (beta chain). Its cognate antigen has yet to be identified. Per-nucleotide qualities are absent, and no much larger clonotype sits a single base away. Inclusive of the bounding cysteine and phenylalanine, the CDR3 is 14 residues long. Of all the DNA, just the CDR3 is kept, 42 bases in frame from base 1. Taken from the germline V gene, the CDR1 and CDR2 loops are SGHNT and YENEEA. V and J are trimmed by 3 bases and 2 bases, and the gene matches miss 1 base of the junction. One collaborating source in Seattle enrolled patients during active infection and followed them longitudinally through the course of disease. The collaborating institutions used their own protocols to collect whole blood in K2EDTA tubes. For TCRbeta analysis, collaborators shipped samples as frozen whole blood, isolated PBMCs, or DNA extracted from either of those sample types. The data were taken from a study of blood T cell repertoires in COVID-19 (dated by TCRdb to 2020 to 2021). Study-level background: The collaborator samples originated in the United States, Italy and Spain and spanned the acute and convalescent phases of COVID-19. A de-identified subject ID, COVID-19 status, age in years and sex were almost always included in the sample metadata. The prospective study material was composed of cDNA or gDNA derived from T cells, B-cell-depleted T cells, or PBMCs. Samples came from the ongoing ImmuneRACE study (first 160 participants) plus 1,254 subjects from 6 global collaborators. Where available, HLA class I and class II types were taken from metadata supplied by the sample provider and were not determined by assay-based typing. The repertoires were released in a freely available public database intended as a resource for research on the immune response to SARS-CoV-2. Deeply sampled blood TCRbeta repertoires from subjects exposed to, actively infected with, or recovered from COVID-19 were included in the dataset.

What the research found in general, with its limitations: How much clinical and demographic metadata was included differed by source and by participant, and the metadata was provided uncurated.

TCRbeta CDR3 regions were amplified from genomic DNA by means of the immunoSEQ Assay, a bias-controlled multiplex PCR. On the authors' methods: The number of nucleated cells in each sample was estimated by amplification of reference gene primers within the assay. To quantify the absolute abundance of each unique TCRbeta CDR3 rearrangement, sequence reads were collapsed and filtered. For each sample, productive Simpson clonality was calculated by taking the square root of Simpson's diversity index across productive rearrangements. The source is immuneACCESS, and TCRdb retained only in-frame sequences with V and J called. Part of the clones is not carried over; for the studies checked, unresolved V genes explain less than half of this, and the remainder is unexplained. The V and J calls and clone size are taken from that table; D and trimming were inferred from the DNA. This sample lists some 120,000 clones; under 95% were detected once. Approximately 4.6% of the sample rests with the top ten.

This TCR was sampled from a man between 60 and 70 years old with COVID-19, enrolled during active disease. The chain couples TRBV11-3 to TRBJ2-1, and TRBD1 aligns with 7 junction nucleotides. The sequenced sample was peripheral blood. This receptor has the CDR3 CASSLGTAYNEQFF. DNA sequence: TGTGCCAGCAGCTTGGGGACAGCCTACAATGAGCAGTTCTTC.